The 22 T cell receptor beta chains reported below all come from one sample, sequenced in a study of blood T cells in healthy people across ages. Sample-barcoded 5' priming and a J-beta primer mix drove a second PCR of about 6 to 12 cycles. TCRdb called the 5' RACE reads again in MiXCR, with one record for every CDR3 protein. The top ten clones hold 7.9% of a sample with more than 1,400,000 distinct CDR3 sequences, approximately 42% of them seen once. Material for sequencing was blood. Source of these receptors: a woman between 18 and 29 years old in good health.

This clonotype was seen at least ten times. One end of the junction varies from germline; a read error may be responsible. The chain employs TRBV14 and TRBJ2-5, with a weak D call TRBD1 (5 bases). CDR1 is SGHDN, CDR2 FVKESK, per germline. The CDR3 covers 13 residues. The CDR3, as DNA: TGCGCCAGCAGCTTAACAGGAAGGGAGACCCAGTACTTC. It yields the protein CASSLTGRETQYF.

The rearrangement links TRBV6-6 to TRBJ2-3; D gene uncertain. V dropped 5 bases and J dropped 4 bases, with 16 bases sitting between them. From germline, CDR1 is MNHNY and CDR2 SVGAGI (reference sequence). The CDR3 is 15 amino acids. This chain's CDR3 is CASSPQGKGSDTQYF. The CDR3 nucleotides read TGTGCCAGCAGTCCCCAAGGGAAAGGGTCAGATACGCAGTATTTT.

Points on this clonotype: A read error may produce the germline difference seen at one junction end. This chain connects TRBV2 to TRBJ2-1, with a tentative D call TRBD2 (6 bases). This CDR3 is 13 amino acids long. Germline-derived CDR1 and CDR2 are SNHLY and FYNNEI. Here the CDR3 reads CASCYGRLNERFF. CDR3 sequence (DNA): TGTGCCAGCTGCTACGGGAGACTCAATGAGCGGTTCTTC.

The gene calls are TRBV20-1 and TRBJ2-5; TRBD2 aligns across 11 bases. This CDR3 region has 15 residues. The V gene end was trimmed by 4 bases and the J gene end by 7 bases; junction bases not matched to a gene: 11. The germline gives CDR1 DFQATT, CDR2 SNEGSKA (reference sequence). The CDR3 DNA sequence: TGCAGTGCTATCGGGACTCTAGCGGGAGGCAGGACCCAGTACTTC. Encoded protein: CSAIGTLAGGRTQYF.

The chain uses TRBV10-3 and TRBJ2-1, with 13 bases identical to TRBD2. The germline V gene has CDR1 ENHRY and CDR2 SYGVKD. The CDR3 has 15 amino acids. V was clipped by 7 bases and J by 8 bases; unmatched bases: 8. The CDR3 region has the DNA TGTGCCATCACCACCGGACTAGCGGGAGAAGATGAGCAGTTCTTC. Translation: CAITTGLAGEDEQFF.

The chain has TRBV6-1 and TRBJ2-4; perhaps TRBD1 as D (5 bases). From germline, CDR1 is MNHNS and CDR2 SASEGT. Trimming removed 5 bases from V and 0 bases from J, with 17 bases in between. CDR3 size: 17 residues. CDR3 nucleotides: TGTGCCAGCAGTCCCTACCCAGGGTTTTTAGCCAAAAACATTCAGTACTTC. Translation: CASSPYPGFLAKNIQYF.

The rearrangement uses TRBV4-1 and TRBJ2-7; no reliable D call. This CDR3 contains 15 residues. V was shortened by 0 bases and J by 0 bases, with 9 bases between the two germline ends. Germline CDR1 is MGHRA and CDR2 is YSYEKL. CDR3 sequence (DNA): TGCGCCAGCAGCCAAGATCCCCGAGACTCCTACGAGCAGTACTTC. It specifies CASSQDPRDSYEQYF.

The V call is TRBV19, the J call TRBJ2-1; TRBD1 agrees at 10 bases. Germline values: CDR1 LNHDA, CDR2 SQIVND (reference sequence). CDR3 length: 14 amino acids. J lost 5 bases, V lost 7 bases, and 5 bases had no gene match. The CDR3 loop reads CASNGQGGNNEQFF. CDR3 bases: TGTGCCAGTAACGGACAGGGGGGGAACAATGAGCAGTTCTTC.

The V call is TRBV20-1, the J call TRBJ2-7, with D perhaps matching TRBD2 (6 bases). Germline V gene data show CDR1 as DFQATT and CDR2 as SNEGSKA (reference sequence). CDR3 size: 16 residues. Trimming stripped 0 bases from V and 3 bases from J, with 18 bases between. The CDR3 sequence: CSARDGGGVLYYEQYF. DNA for the CDR3: TGCAGTGCTAGAGATGGTGGCGGGGTACTTTACTACGAGCAGTACTTC.

This clonotype was detected a few times. The chain joins TRBV7-9 to TRBJ1-2; D is unclear. Deletions cut 1 base from V and 1 base from J, with 7 bases between. Looked up from germline, CDR1 is SEHNR and CDR2 is FQNEAQ (reference sequence). The CDR3 length is 14 residues. The CDR3 coding sequence is TGTGCCAGCAGCTTAGGGCAGAATAACTATGGCTACACCTTC. Encoded protein: CASSLGQNNYGYTF.

The chain employs TRBV7-6 and TRBJ2-5, with D perhaps matching TRBD1 (5 bases). Per the germline V gene, CDR1 is SGHVS and CDR2 is FNYEAQ. The ends were cut back, 2 bases at V and 5 bases at J, with 9 bases in the middle. CDR3 length: 13 amino acids. This CDR3 reads CASSLSGMETQYF. Here the CDR3 DNA reads TGTGCCAGCAGCTTATCAGGGATGGAGACCCAGTACTTC.

The J gene is TRBJ1-1, the V gene TRBV4-1, with 7 nucleotides matching TRBD1. The trim removed 4 bases at V and 11 bases at J, leaving 10 bases unmatched. CDR3 length: 13 residues. In germline, CDR1 is MGHRA, CDR2 YSYEKL. CDR3 in amino acids: CASSLSRGEMAFF. The CDR3 DNA is TGCGCCAGCAGCCTGAGCAGGGGGGAGATGGCTTTCTTT.

This chain joins TRBV6-5 and TRBJ1-5, with D maybe TRBD1 (5 bases). This CDR3 contains 19 residues. Germline V gives CDR1 MNHEY, CDR2 SVGAGI. V was clipped by 2 bases and J by 2 bases, with 22 bases between them. As DNA, the CDR3 is TGTGCCAGCAGTTACGGACCCGATGGGGGGGAGGGTGGCAATCAGCCCCAGCATTTT. Its protein product is CASSYGPDGGEGGNQPQHF.

This sequence joins TRBV20-1 and TRBJ2-2; 12 bases are shared with TRBD1. Trimming cost V 1 base and J 6 bases; bases outside gene matches: 6. CDR1 is DFQATT, CDR2 SNEGSKA, per germline (reference sequence). The CDR3 consists of 16 residues. CDR3 loop: CSARAPGTGGSGELFF. The DNA of the CDR3 is TGCAGTGCTAGAGCCCCGGGGACAGGGGGCTCCGGGGAGCTGTTTTTT.

A note on this clonotype: The junction and the germline gene differ at one end; a read error may be behind it. The rearrangement uses TRBV12-3 or TRBV12-4 and TRBJ2-5; D perhaps matches TRBD2 (6 bases). The length of the CDR3 is 15 residues. CDR3 nucleotide sequence: TGTGCCGGCAGTAAACGGTCTAGCGCTGAAGAGACCCAGTACTTC. Encoded protein: CAGSKRSSAEETQYF.

The chain joins TRBV13 to TRBJ2-4; TRBD1 matches 7 bases. The J call may be incorrect, as the DNA end agrees better with TRBJ2-7. The CDR3 is 15 amino acids. Per germline, CDR1 PRHDT and CDR2 FYEKMQ (reference sequence). The CDR3 sequence: CASSPTGKQDYEQYF. The CDR3 bases are TGTGCCAGCAGCCCGACAGGGAAACAAGACTACGAGCAGTACTTC.

This clonotype was observed many times. The chain employs TRBV18 and TRBJ2-7; 10 bases match TRBD1. Germline CDR1 reads KGHSH; CDR2 reads LQKENI. The CDR3 sequence is 14 residues long. Trimming took 8 bases from V and 2 from J; bases not matched to a gene: 6. In nucleotides, the CDR3 is TGTGCCAGCAGCCCCGGGACAGGGGCCTACGAGCAGTACTTC. It is translated as CASSPGTGAYEQYF.

This clonotype was observed a single time. The V and J genes are TRBV21-1 and TRBJ2-7; the table's D call, TRBD1, has no DNA check behind it. TRBV21-1 corresponds to a pseudogene. This CDR3 region has 17 residues. The CDR3 DNA follows: TGTGCCAGCAGCAAAAAAAACACCGGGACAGGGGAGTACGAGCAGTACTTC. It translates to CASSKKNTGTGEYEQYF.

The chain uses TRBV7-9 and TRBJ1-2, with 7 bases lining up with TRBD1. The CDR3 extends over 16 amino acids. Germline V CDR1 and CDR2: SEHNR, FQNEAQ (reference sequence). The V and J ends lost 5 bases and 2 bases, in that order; junction bases with no gene match: 11. CDR3 residues: CASSPREGRGNYGYTF. CDR3 nucleotide sequence: TGTGCCAGCAGCCCTAGAGAGGGCAGGGGGAACTATGGCTACACCTTC. The entire variable domain, with the rest obtained from reference TRBV7-9 and TRBJ1-2, is as follows: DTGVSQNPRHKITKRGQNVTFRCDPISEHNRLYWYRQTLGQGPEFLTYFQNEAQLEKSRLLSDRFSAERPKGSFSTLEIQRTEQGDSAMYLCASSPREGRGNYGYTFGSGTRLTVV.

The genes are TRBV5-5 and TRBJ1-2; no clear D gene. The CDR3 length is 14 residues. V was clipped by 1 base and J by 5 bases, with 12 bases between them. Germline V CDR1 and CDR2: SGHKS, YYEKEE (reference sequence). CDR3 DNA sequence: TGTGCCAGCAGCTTGAGGGCGGAGGGATATGGCTACACCTTC. Its translation: CASSLRAEGYGYTF. The whole variable domain, filled in from reference TRBV5-5 and TRBJ1-2, reads DAGVTQSPTHLIKTRGQQVTLRCSPISGHKSVSWYQQVLGQGPQFIFQYYEKEERGRGNFPDRFSARQFPNYSSELNVNALLLGDSALYLCASSLRAEGYGYTFGSGTRLTVV.

This clonotype was observed a few times. The rearrangement links TRBV6-4 to TRBJ2-3, with TRBD2 matching over 9 bases. The V gene end was trimmed by 6 bases and the J gene end by 4 bases; junction bases not matched to a gene: 8. Germline V gene data show CDR1 as MRHNA and CDR2 as SNTAGT. This CDR3 region has 15 residues. DNA for the CDR3: TGTGCCAGCAGCCCGGGACTAGCATCCGCAGATACGCAGTATTTT. Amino acid sequence: CASSPGLASADTQYF.

This clonotype came up once. This chain links TRBV11-2 with TRBJ1-1; D perhaps matches TRBD1 (5 bases). Trimming cost V 4 bases and J 10 bases, with 16 bases left between them. The V gene's germline CDR1 is SGHAT and CDR2 FQNNGV. CDR3 size: 13 residues. For the CDR3, the DNA is TGTGCCAGCAGCTCACTTGGGGGGGTGGGAGCTTTCTTT. Amino acids: CASSSLGGVGAFF.